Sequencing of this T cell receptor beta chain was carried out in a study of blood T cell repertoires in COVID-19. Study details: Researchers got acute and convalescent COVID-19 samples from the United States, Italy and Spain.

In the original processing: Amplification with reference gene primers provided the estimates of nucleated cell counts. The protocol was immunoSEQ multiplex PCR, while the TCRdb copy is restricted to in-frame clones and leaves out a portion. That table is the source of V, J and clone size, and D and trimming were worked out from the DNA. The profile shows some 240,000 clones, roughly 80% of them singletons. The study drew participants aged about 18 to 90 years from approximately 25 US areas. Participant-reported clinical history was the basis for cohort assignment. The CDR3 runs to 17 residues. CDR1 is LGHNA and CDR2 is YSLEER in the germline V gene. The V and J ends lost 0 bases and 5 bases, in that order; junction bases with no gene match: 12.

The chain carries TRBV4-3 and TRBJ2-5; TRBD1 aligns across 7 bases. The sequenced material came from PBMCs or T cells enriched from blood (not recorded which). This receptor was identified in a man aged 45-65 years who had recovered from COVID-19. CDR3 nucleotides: TGCGCCAGCAGCCAAGATAGGGGCCCGAGGGGGCATGAGACCCAGTACTTC. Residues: CASSQDRGPRGHETQYF.